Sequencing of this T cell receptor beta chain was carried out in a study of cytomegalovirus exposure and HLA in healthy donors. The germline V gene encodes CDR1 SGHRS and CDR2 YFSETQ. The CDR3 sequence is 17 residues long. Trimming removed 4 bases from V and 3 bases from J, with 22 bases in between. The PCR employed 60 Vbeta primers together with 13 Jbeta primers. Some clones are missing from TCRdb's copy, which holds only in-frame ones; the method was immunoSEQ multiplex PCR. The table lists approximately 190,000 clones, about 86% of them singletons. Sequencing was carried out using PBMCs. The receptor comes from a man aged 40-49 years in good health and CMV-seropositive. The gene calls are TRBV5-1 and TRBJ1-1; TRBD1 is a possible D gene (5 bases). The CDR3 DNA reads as TGCGCCAGCAGCGGGGGAAGAGGCGGGGGGGAGGACACTGAAGCTTTCTTT. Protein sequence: CASSGGRGGGEDTEAFF.